The 4 T cell receptor beta chains below were found in one sample sequenced in a study of PD-1 blockade in classical Hodgkin lymphoma. Measured with immunoSEQ multiplex PCR; TCRdb has only the in-frame clones, and not every one. The data show thousands of clones, approximately 80% seen once. Autologous stem cell transplantation was followed by relapse in every patient, and brentuximab vedotin exposure varied. From thawed PBMCs, CD4+ T cells were purified using magnetic negative selection. The sample was CD4+ T cells from blood, taken at baseline. Receptors were obtained from a human donor with classical Hodgkin lymphoma.

The chain employs TRBV11-2 and TRBJ1-6; D not certain. The CDR3 spans 16 residues. CDR1 is SGHAT, CDR2 FQNNGV, per germline. V was pared by 2 bases and J by 1 base, with 9 bases between. The chain's CDR3 is CASSLPPLSYNSPLHF. The DNA of the CDR3 is TGTGCCAGCAGCTTACCTCCCCTGTCCTATAATTCACCCCTCCACTTT.

The rearrangement links TRBV5-1 to TRBJ2-4; 8 bases agree with TRBD2. V dropped 0 bases and J dropped 16; count of bases not matched to a gene: 15. This CDR3 has 15 amino acids. Germline assignment: CDR1 SGHRS and CDR2 YFSETQ. This chain's CDR3 is CASSLGPGRATGPYF. In DNA form, the CDR3 reads TGCGCCAGCAGCTTGGGTCCCGGGAGGGCCACGGGGCCTTACTTC.

This chain links TRBV28 with TRBJ1-1; TRBD1 is a possible D gene (6 bases). Trimming shortened V by 2 bases and J by 5 bases, and 9 bases separated the two germline ends. There are 13 residues in the CDR3. In germline, CDR1 is MDHEN, CDR2 SYDVKM. CDR3 DNA: TGTGCCAGCAGTTTACAGGGGTGGACTGAAGCTTTCTTT. It codes for CASSLQGWTEAFF.

The CDR3 DNA follows: TGTGCCAGCAGCGCGGGACTAGCGGGCACAGATACGCAGTATTTT. Protein sequence: CASSAGLAGTDTQYF. The chain recombines TRBV9 with TRBJ2-3; TRBD2 agrees at 11 bases. Germline V gene lookup returns CDR1 SGDLS and CDR2 YYNGEE. The length of the CDR3 is 15 residues. V shed 3 bases and J 1 base; nucleotides not matched to a gene: 1.